This T cell receptor (beta chain) came from a study of cytomegalovirus exposure and HLA in healthy donors. Germline CDR1 reads LGHNA; CDR2 reads YSLEER. The V gene end was trimmed by 4 bases and the J gene end by 5 bases; junction bases not matched to a gene: 5. The CDR3 is 14 amino acids. In this sample, this clone turned up a few times. As yet, its antigen is unknown. The PCR ran on 60 Vbeta and 13 Jbeta primers. Generated by immunoSEQ multiplex PCR, the TCRdb table keeps only in-frame clones and is missing some. The table has roughly 180,000 clones, 77% seen once; the top ten hold roughly 1.5%. Broader study findings: Presence/absence results assume similar sequencing depth per donor, which may not hold.

The chain employs TRBV4-3 and TRBJ1-5; 7 bases line up with TRBD1. This clonotype originated in a man younger than 35 in good health and CMV-seronegative. Sequenced: PBMCs. The CDR3 sequence: CASSLTGSDQPQHF. The DNA of the CDR3 is TGCGCCAGCAGCCTGACAGGGAGTGATCAGCCCCAGCATTTT.